This T cell receptor (beta chain) was found in a study of CD8+ T cells in alopecia areata. The study, taken as a whole, reports: When scalp samples are sequenced, resident alphabeta T cells of normal skin are also captured.

This clone was counted only a few times. Its antigen remains unknown. The sample holds other DNA sequences that translate to the same CDR3. This CDR3 has 11 residues. Between the trimmed V and J ends, which lost 0 bases and 5 bases, there was a span of 4 bases. In germline, CDR1 is DFQATT, CDR2 SNEGSKA (reference sequence). As the sequencing template, cDNA was produced by extracting RNA and reverse transcribing it. The repertoire was sequenced with immunoSEQ multiplex PCR; TCRdb's copy has only in-frame clones and lacks some. The profile shows 150,000 to 200,000 clones, 50% to 60% of them singletons. This receptor was taken from a human donor with alopecia areata. The chain employs TRBV20-1 and TRBJ2-5; unclear D gene. The source was CD4+ T cells sorted from blood, collected at week 0. DNA for the CDR3: TGCAGTGCTAGAGATCTGGAGACCCAGTACTTC. This encodes CSARDLETQYF.